This TCR beta chain was identified during a study of T cell changes during pregnancy in multiple sclerosis. Germline V gives CDR1 KGHSH, CDR2 LQKENI. CDR3 length: 17 amino acids. Germline trimming cut 2 bases from V and 4 bases from J; bases unmatched to any gene: 10. Assay used: immunoSEQ multiplex PCR; TCRdb lists only in-frame clones, some missing. This sample has about 13,000 clones, with 90% found just once. The chain recombines TRBV18 with TRBJ2-7, with 11 bases that match TRBD1. The source of this sequence is a female donor in good health, enrolled as a control in a pregnancy study. Material: CD8+ T cells from peripheral blood mononuclear cells, obtained after pregnancy. The CDR3 DNA reads as TGTGCCAGCTCACCAGAGTTTTCGGACAGGGGGCGATACGAGCAGTACTTC. Translated: CASSPEFSDRGRYEQYF.